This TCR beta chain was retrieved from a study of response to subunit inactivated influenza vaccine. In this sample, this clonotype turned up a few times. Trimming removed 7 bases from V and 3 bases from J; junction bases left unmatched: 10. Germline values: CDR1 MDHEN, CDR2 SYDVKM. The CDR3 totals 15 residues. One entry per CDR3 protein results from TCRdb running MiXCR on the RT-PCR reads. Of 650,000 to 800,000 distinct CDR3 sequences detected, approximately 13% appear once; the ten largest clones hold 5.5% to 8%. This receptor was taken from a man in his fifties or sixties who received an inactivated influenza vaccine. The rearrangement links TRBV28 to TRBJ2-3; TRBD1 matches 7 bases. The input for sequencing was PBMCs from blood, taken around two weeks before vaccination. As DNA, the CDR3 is TGTGCCAGCACCGGCACAGGGGCACTGACAGATACGCAGTATTTT. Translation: CASTGTGALTDTQYF.